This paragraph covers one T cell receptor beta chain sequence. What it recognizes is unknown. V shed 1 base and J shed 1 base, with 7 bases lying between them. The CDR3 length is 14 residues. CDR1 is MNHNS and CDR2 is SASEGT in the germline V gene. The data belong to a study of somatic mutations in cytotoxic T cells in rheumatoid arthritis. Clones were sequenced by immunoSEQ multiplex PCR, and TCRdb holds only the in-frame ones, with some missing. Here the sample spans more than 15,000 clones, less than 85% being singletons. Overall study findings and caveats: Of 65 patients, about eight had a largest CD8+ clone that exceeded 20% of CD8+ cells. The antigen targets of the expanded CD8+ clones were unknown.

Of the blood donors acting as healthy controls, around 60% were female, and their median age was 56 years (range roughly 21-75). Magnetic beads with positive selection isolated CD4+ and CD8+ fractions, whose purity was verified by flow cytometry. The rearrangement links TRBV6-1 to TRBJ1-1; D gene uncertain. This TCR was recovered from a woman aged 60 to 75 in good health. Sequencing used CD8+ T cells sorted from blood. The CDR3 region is CASSEEGTNTEAFF. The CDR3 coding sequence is TGTGCCAGCAGTGAAGAGGGAACGAACACTGAAGCTTTCTTT.